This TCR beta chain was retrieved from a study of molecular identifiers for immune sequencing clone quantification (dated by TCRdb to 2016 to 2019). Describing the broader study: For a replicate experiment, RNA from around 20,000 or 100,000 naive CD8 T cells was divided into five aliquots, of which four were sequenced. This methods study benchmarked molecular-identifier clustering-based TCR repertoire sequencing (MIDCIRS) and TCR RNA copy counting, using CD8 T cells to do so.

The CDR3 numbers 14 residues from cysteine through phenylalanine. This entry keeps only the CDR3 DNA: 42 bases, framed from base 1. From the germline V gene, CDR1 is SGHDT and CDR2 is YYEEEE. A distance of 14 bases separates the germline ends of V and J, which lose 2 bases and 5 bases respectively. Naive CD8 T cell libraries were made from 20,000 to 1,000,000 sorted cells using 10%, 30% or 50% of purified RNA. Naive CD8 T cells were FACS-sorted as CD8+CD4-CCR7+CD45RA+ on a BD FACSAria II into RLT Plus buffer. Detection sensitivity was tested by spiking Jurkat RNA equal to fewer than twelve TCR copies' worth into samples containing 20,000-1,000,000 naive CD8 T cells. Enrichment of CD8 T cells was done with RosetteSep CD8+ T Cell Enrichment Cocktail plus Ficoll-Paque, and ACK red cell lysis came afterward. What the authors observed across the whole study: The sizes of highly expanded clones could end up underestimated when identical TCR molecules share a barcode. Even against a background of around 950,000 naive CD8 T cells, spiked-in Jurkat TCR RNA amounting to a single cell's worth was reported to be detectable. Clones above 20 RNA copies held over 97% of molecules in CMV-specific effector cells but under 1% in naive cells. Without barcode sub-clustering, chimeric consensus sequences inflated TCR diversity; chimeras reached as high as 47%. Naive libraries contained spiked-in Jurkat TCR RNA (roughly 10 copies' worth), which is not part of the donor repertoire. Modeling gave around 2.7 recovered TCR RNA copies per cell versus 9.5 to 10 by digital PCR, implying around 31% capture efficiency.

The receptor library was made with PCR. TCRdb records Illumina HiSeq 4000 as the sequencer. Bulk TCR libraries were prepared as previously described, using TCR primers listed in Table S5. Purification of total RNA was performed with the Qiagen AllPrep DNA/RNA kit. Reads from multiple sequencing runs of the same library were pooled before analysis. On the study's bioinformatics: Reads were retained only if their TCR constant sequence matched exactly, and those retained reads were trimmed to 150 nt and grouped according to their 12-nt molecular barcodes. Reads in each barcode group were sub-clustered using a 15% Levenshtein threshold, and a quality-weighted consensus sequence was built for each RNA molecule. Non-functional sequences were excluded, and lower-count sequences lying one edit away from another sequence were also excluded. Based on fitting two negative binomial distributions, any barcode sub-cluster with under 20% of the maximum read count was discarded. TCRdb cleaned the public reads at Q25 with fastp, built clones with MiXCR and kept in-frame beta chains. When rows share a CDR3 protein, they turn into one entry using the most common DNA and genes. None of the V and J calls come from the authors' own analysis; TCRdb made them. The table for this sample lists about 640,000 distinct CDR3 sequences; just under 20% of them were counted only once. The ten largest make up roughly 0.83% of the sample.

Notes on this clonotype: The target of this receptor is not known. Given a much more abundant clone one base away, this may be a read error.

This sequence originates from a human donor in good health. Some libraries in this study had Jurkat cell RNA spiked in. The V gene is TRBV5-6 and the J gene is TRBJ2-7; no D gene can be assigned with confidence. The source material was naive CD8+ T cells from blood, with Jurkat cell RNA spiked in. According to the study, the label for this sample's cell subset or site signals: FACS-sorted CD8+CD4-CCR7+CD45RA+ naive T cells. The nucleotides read TGTGCCAGCAGCTTCCCGTCAACCCCCGACGAGCAGTACTTC. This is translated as CASSFPSTPDEQYF.